These T cell receptor beta chains were read from a single sample in a study of lung T cells in sarcoidosis with Löfgren's syndrome. TCRdb processed the reads anew with MiXCR; each CDR3 protein has one entry. Here the sample spans about 750 distinct CDR3 sequences, under 25% being singletons. The sample consisted of CD4+ T cells from PBMCs. These receptors came from a human donor with sarcoidosis (Löfgren's syndrome or another form), or a control subject (not recorded which). Both conserved end residues are part of each CDR3. A D gene is named only where the DNA matches it firmly. For some rows the clone size is stated as once, few or many, or as a class when expanded; others skip it.

large	-	TRBJ2-7	TRBV20-1	TGCAGTGCGCGTGGCGTGGGCGGACGGCACTACGAGCAGTACTTC	CSARGVGGRHYEQYF
large	-	TRBJ2-3	TRBV6-4	TGTGCCAGCACTGGACAGCAGATAACAGATACGCAGTATTTT	CASTGQQITDTQYF
large	-	TRBJ2-1	TRBV20-1	TGCAGTGCTAGGTGGCAGGGCCATTGGGAGCAGTTCTTC	CSARWQGHWEQFF
large	-	TRBJ2-3	TRBV7-2	TGTGCCAGCAGCATACCAGGGTCAGATACGCAGTATTTT	CASSIPGSDTQYF
large	TRBD2	TRBJ2-1	TRBV7-2	TGTGCCAGCAGCTTTCCCCTAGCGGGGACTAACAATGAGCAGTTCTTC	CASSFPLAGTNNEQFF
medium-sized	TRBD1	TRBJ1-6	TRBV20-1	TGCAGTGCTAGCCCGCAGGGGGCCAATTCACCCCTCCACTTT	CSASPQGANSPLHF
medium-sized	-	TRBJ1-1	TRBV20-1	TGCAGTGCGGAGATGGGTATGAACACTGAAGCTTTCTTT	CSAEMGMNTEAFF
large	-	TRBJ2-3	TRBV10-3	TGTGCCATCAGTGAGTCGTTCACCTCAGGAACAGATACGCAGTATTTT	CAISESFTSGTDTQYF
large	-	TRBJ2-3	TRBV6-1	TGTGCCAGCAGTGGCCAAGACAGAGATACGCAGTATTTT	CASSGQDRDTQYF
medium-sized	-	TRBJ1-5	TRBV18	TGTGCCAGCTCACCAGATAGGGGAGGCAATCAGCCCCAGCATTTT	CASSPDRGGNQPQHF
large	-	TRBJ1-1	TRBV20-1	TGCAGTGCTAGAGATTTGGGGAACACTGAAGCTTTCTTT	CSARDLGNTEAFF
medium-sized	-	TRBJ2-5	TRBV29-1	TGCAGCGTCGGATCTAACCAAGAGACCCAGTACTTC	CSVGSNQETQYF
large	TRBD2	TRBJ2-1	TRBV7-2	TGTGCCAGCAGCTTAGTCTTTAGCGGGGGGTTAAATGAGCAGTTCTTC	CASSLVFSGGLNEQFF
large	-	TRBJ2-7	TRBV12-3/TRBV12-4	TGTGCCAGCTCCCCGTTGGAGGCCTACTCCTACGAGCAGTACTTC	CASSPLEAYSYEQYF
hyperexpanded	-	TRBJ1-1	TRBV20-1	TGCAGTGCTAGAGATGGTACGGCACAGAGGCTTGAAGCTTTCTTT	CSARDGTAQRLEAFF
few	-	TRBJ1-3	TRBV12-3/TRBV12-4	TGTGCCAGCAGTCCCGCCGGGGACTCTGGAAACACCATATATTTT	CASSPAGDSGNTIYF
large	-	TRBJ2-3	TRBV7-2	TGTGCCAGCAGCACTAGCACAGATACGCAGTATTTT	CASSTSTDTQYF
large	-	TRBJ2-3	TRBV20-1	TGCAGTGCTAGAGATGGACATAGCACAGATACGCAGTATTTT	CSARDGHSTDTQYF
-	TRBD1	TRBJ2-5	TRBV19	TGTGCCAGTAGTGGGACAGGGGACATCCAAGAGACCCAGTACTTC	CASSGTGDIQETQYF
medium-sized	TRBD1	TRBJ2-7	TRBV3-1	TGTGCCAGCAGCCAGCCCAAGGGGACAGGGGCCTACGAGCAGTACTTC	CASSQPKGTGAYEQYF
large	TRBD1	TRBJ1-6	TRBV20-1	TGCAGTGCTAGGACAGGGGCTTCACCCCTCCACTTT	CSARTGASPLHF
large	-	TRBJ1-1	TRBV10-3	TGTGCCATCACTGCGGGGACCCGTGGGGTCACTGAAGCTTTCTTT	CAITAGTRGVTEAFF
-	-	TRBJ2-1	TRBV7-9	TGTGCCAGCAGCATTACTACGGGGATCGAGCAGTTCTTC	CASSITTGIEQFF
large	-	TRBJ1-1	TRBV20-1	TGCAGTGCCTCAGACAGATTTCACACTGAAGCTTTCTTT	CSASDRFHTEAFF
medium-sized	TRBD1	TRBJ2-3	TRBV6-1	TGTGCCAGCAGCCCGGGACAGGGGCTCAGGGGAGATACGCAGTATTTT	CASSPGQGLRGDTQYF
-	-	TRBJ2-7	TRBV20-1	TGCAGTGCTAGAGATCAGAAAGACGAGCAGTACTTC	CSARDQKDEQYF
medium-sized	-	TRBJ1-3	TRBV6-6	TGTGCCAGCAGTTACTCACCGGTATCTGGAAACACCATATATTTT	CASSYSPVSGNTIYF
-	TRBD1	TRBJ2-1	TRBV3-1	TGTGCCAGCAGCCCGACAGGGCGACAATCTCGTGAGCAGTTCTTC	CASSPTGRQSREQFF
once	-	TRBJ2-7	TRBV30	TGTGCCTGGAGGGACCAATTCTACGAGCAGTACTTC	CAWRDQFYEQYF
large	-	TRBJ2-5	TRBV6-2/TRBV6-3	TGTGCCAGCAGTTACCGGGACCAGGTAACTCAGCGACAGACCCAGTACTTC	CASSYRDQVTQRQTQYF
few	-	TRBJ2-1	TRBV29-1	TGCAGCGTTGAAGTCGGTGGGGTTGAGCAGTTCTTC	CSVEVGGVEQFF
medium-sized	-	TRBJ2-5	TRBV7-2	TGTGCCAGCAGCTCCGGGACCCTTAGGGAGACCCAGTACTTC	CASSSGTLRETQYF
-	-	TRBJ1-1	TRBV6-1	TGTGCCAGCTCCAAATCCTTGAACACTGAAGCTTTCTTT	CASSKSLNTEAFF
few	-	TRBJ1-1	TRBV30	TGTGCCTGGAGTGTAAGGACGGTAGAAGCTTTCTTT	CAWSVRTVEAFF
large	TRBD1	TRBJ1-5	TRBV4-2	TGTGCCAGCAGCCCACAGGGGGCTGGTAGCAATCAGCCCCAGCATTTT	CASSPQGAGSNQPQHF
large	TRBD1	TRBJ1-1	TRBV10-3	TGTGCCATCAGCCGGGACAGAGCGAACACTGAAGCTTTCTTT	CAISRDRANTEAFF
medium-sized	TRBD2	TRBJ2-1	TRBV2	TGTGCCAGCAGTCCAACTAGCGGGGATTACAATGAGCAGTTCTTC	CASSPTSGDYNEQFF
large	TRBD2	TRBJ2-1	TRBV18	TGTGCCAGCTCACCAGCCCTAGCGGGAATCAATGAGCAGTTCTTC	CASSPALAGINEQFF
medium-sized	-	TRBJ1-1	TRBV5-1	TGCGCCAGCAGAAAGTCCGGGGTGGGCACTGAAGCTTTCTTT	CASRKSGVGTEAFF
large	-	TRBJ1-1	TRBV4-1	TGCGCCAGCAGTAAATGGGGGTTGGACACTGAAGCTTTCTTT	CASSKWGLDTEAFF
-	TRBD2	TRBJ2-1	TRBV20-1	TGCAGTGCTAGCAGGACTAGCGGGGGCTACAATGATCAGTTCTTC	CSASRTSGGYNDQFF
large	-	TRBJ2-1	TRBV4-1	TGCGCCAGCAGCCCGATGTTGGGCCCCGGATCCTACAATGAGCAGTTCTTC	CASSPMLGPGSYNEQFF
large	-	TRBJ2-5	TRBV7-7	TGTGCTAGCAGCTTAGTGCCGGGGGCACAAGAGACCCAGTACTTC	CASSLVPGAQETQYF
large	-	TRBJ2-1	TRBV10-2	TGCGCCAGCAGCCCGACAGATAATGAGCAGTTCTTC	CASSPTDNEQFF
large	-	TRBJ1-3	TRBV7-2	TGTGCCAGCAGCTTATGGACGACACCCTTAGGAGGAAACACCATATATTTT	CASSLWTTPLGGNTIYF